A single sample gave rise to the 19 T cell receptor beta chains below, sequenced in a study of T cell repertoires in cytomegalovirus infection. Antigen specificity for these receptors is unknown. Each CDR3 protein is one row after TCRdb ran MiXCR on the reads. The sample has hundreds of thousands of distinct CDR3 sequences; roughly a third are singletons. The input for sequencing was cultured PBMCs, taken from culture after CMV antigen stimulation. The receptors here all came from a human donor in good health (CMV status not recorded). Some clones in this sample may be carry-over from other donors' samples.

This clonotype has at least ten counts. This sequence joins TRBV7-2 and TRBJ1-2; no definite D call. The CDR3 covers 13 residues. With 1 base removed from V and 0 bases from J, the gap between germline ends came to 3 bases. CDR1 and CDR2 from the germline V gene are SGHTA and FQGNSA. As DNA, the CDR3 is TGTGCCAGCAGCTTAGGGGCTAACTATGGCTACACCTTC. This sequence encodes CASSLGANYGYTF.

The V gene is TRBV7-9, the J gene TRBJ1-4; possible D gene TRBD1, 6 bases. The CDR3 is 15 amino acids. Deletions cut 6 bases from V and 4 bases from J, with 15 bases between. The germline V gene encodes CDR1 SEHNR and CDR2 FQNEAQ (reference sequence). The CDR3 sequence is CASRPMQGINEKLFF. The CDR3 bases are TGTGCCAGCAGGCCTATGCAGGGGATTAATGAAAAACTGTTTTTT.

The chain links TRBV18 to TRBJ2-3; D might be TRBD1 (5 bases). V lost 0 bases and J 6 bases, leaving 13 bases between the germline ends. Germline lookup yields CDR1 KGHSH and CDR2 LQKENI. The CDR3 loop spans 15 amino acids. DNA of the CDR3: TGTGCCAGCTCACCACCGACAGTATCAGGGGATACGCAGTATTTT. Its protein is CASSPPTVSGDTQYF.

This clonotype turned up a few times. As DNA, the CDR3 is TGTGCCAGCAGCCCACGACTAGCGGCAGAGCGCACAGATACGCAGTATTTT. Amino acid sequence: CASSPRLAAERTDTQYF. The gene calls are TRBV11-3 and TRBJ2-3; 9 positions match TRBD2. Looked up from germline, CDR1 is SGHNT and CDR2 is YENEEA. Unmatched junction bases numbered 10, after V lost 5 bases and J lost 1 base. The CDR3 is 17 amino acids.

In its sample, this clonotype was seen many times. V is TRBV7-2 and J is TRBJ2-7; TRBD1 might be the D (6 bases). The CDR3 sequence is 16 residues long. Germline values: CDR1 SGHTA, CDR2 FQGNSA. V lost 5 bases and J 0 bases, leaving 17 bases between the germline ends. CDR3 residues: CASSPFLGGFSYEQYF. CDR3 nucleotides: TGTGCCAGCAGCCCTTTCCTAGGGGGATTCTCCTACGAGCAGTACTTC.

The V gene is TRBV12-5, the J gene TRBJ1-3; TRBD1 agrees at 7 bases. V shed 6 bases, J shed 3 bases, and the junction held 20 bases outside the gene matches. This CDR3 has 19 amino acids. The germline V gene encodes CDR1 LGHNT and CDR2 FRNRAP. In DNA, the CDR3 is TGTGCTAGTGGCCCCCATCAGGGGGTAGGTTGGTTGGGTGGAAACACCATATATTTT. Its translation is CASGPHQGVGWLGGNTIYF.

In this sample, this clonotype turned up a few times. This chain connects TRBV6-1 to TRBJ2-3; 7 bases fit TRBD1. Germline V CDR1 and CDR2: MNHNS, SASEGT. J gave up 4 bases and V 4 bases, and 5 bases lay outside the gene matches. The CDR3 is 14 residues long. In DNA form, the CDR3 reads TGTGCCAGCAGTGGGGACAGTGGGGCAGATACGCAGTATTTT. Translated, it gives CASSGDSGADTQYF.

The gene calls are TRBV20-1 and TRBJ1-2; maybe TRBD1 (5 bases). The V gene lost 3 bases and the J gene lost 2 bases, with 16 bases spanning the gap. Germline V gives CDR1 DFQATT, CDR2 SNEGSKA (reference sequence). The CDR3 spans 15 residues. CDR3 bases: TGCAGTGCTAGGAGACAGCTAAGGTGGAACTATGGCTACACCTTC. Translated: CSARRQLRWNYGYTF.

This clonotype was recorded at least ten times. The J gene is TRBJ2-1, the V gene TRBV7-2, with TRBD2 matching over 10 bases. The CDR3 contains 15 residues. The germline CDR1 and CDR2 sequences are SGHTA and FQGNSA. Trimming cost V 2 bases and J 6 bases; bases outside gene matches: 4. CDR3 sequence (DNA): TGTGCCAGCAGCTTAAAAGCGGGAGGGTTCAATGAGCAGTTCTTC. It encodes CASSLKAGGFNEQFF. The full variable domain, completed using reference TRBV7-2 and TRBJ2-1, is GAGVSQSPSNKVTEKGKDVELRCDPISGHTALYWYRQSLGQGLEFLIYFQGNSAPDKSGLPSDRFSAERTGGSVSTLTIQRTQQEDSAVYLCASSLKAGGFNEQFFGPGTRLTVL.

This rearrangement joins TRBV15 to TRBJ1-1; 8 nucleotides align to TRBD1. This CDR3 contains 14 residues. The germline V gene encodes CDR1 LNHNV and CDR2 YYDKDF (reference sequence). J lost 4 bases, V lost 3 bases, and 4 bases had no gene match. The CDR3 coding sequence is TGTGCCACCAGCAGGACAGGGGTCCCCACTGAAGCTTTCTTT. Amino acid sequence: CATSRTGVPTEAFF. The full variable domain, its missing parts supplied by reference TRBV15 and TRBJ1-1, is DAMVIQNPRYQVTQFGKPVTLSCSQTLNHNVMYWYQQKSSQAPKLLFHYYDKDFNNEADTPDNFQSRRPNTSFCFLDIRSPGLGDTAMYLCATSRTGVPTEAFFGQGTRLTVV.

This chain links TRBV6-2 or TRBV6-3 with TRBJ2-3; perhaps TRBD2 as D (5 bases). Trimming stripped 7 bases from V and 4 bases from J, with 12 bases between. CDR1 and CDR2 from the germline V gene are MNHEY and SVGEGT. CDR3 length: 13 residues. In DNA, the CDR3 is TGTGCCAGCAAGGAGCTAGCTGCAGATACGCAGTATTTT. Residues: CASKELAADTQYF.

The rearrangement links TRBV18 to TRBJ1-4, with a tentative D call TRBD1 (6 bases). CDR3 length equals 20 residues. The V and J ends lost 4 bases and 6 bases respectively, with 30 bases between them. The germline V gene encodes CDR1 KGHSH and CDR2 LQKENI. CDR3 residues: CASSRTDAAEYGGPHEKLFF. The CDR3 nucleotides read TGTGCCAGCTCACGCACCGACGCCGCCGAGTATGGGGGCCCCCATGAAAAACTGTTTTTT.

This clonotype was picked up a small number of times. The chain carries TRBV27 and TRBJ2-7; TRBD2 matches 9 bases. V was pared by 4 bases and J by 6 bases, with 10 bases of the junction left unmatched. CDR1 is MNHEY, CDR2 SMNVEV, per germline (reference sequence). The CDR3 is 15 residues long. In nucleotides, the CDR3 is TGTGCCAGCAGTTACGGGACTAGCTCTCTGGCCGAGCAGTACTTC. It translates to CASSYGTSSLAEQYF.

This clonotype was detected many times. V gene TRBV7-2 combines with J gene TRBJ2-2; D is unresolved. The length of the CDR3 is 15 residues. The V gene lost 0 bases and the J gene lost 2 bases, with 7 bases spanning the gap. Per germline, CDR1 SGHTA and CDR2 FQGNSA. CDR3 DNA sequence: TGTGCCAGCAGCTTAGCGGCAGCAAACACCGGGGAGCTGTTTTTT. This encodes CASSLAAANTGELFF.

The chain carries TRBV2 and TRBJ2-7, with 8 bases lining up with TRBD2. V dropped 6 bases and J dropped 3; count of bases not matched to a gene: 7. CDR3 size: 14 residues. Germline V lookup: CDR1 SNHLY, CDR2 FYNNEI. DNA for the CDR3: TGTGCCAGCAGGCCGGGACTAGGTGTCTACGAGCAGTACTTC. Encoded protein: CASRPGLGVYEQYF.

Only a few counts were recorded for this clonotype. V usage is TRBV6-6 and J usage is TRBJ2-4; D is uncertain. The germline V and J ends were trimmed by 2 bases and 0 bases, with 11 bases remaining between them. This CDR3 has 16 amino acids. Germline values: CDR1 MNHNY, CDR2 SVGAGI (reference sequence). The CDR3 loop reads CASSYAGPLAKNIQYF. As DNA, the CDR3 is TGTGCCAGCAGTTACGCCGGGCCTCTAGCCAAAAACATTCAGTACTTC.

The chain couples TRBV20-1 to TRBJ2-7; the D gene is possibly TRBD1 (7 bases). The V gene lost 4 bases and the J gene lost 5 bases, with 15 bases spanning the gap. In germline, CDR1 is DFQATT, CDR2 SNEGSKA (reference sequence). The CDR3 extends over 13 amino acids. CDR3 coding DNA: TGCAGTGCTATACCACAGGGGAGGAACGAGCAGTACTTC. It specifies CSAIPQGRNEQYF.

This clonotype turned up a few times. The chain uses TRBV5-5 and TRBJ2-7, with no clear D. Deletions cut 4 bases from V and 2 bases from J, with 13 bases between. This CDR3 region has 14 residues. CDR1 and CDR2 (germline): SGHKS, YYEKEE (reference sequence). The CDR3 here is CASSRQMGTYEQYF. The CDR3 DNA reads TGTGCCAGCAGCCGTCAGATGGGGACCTACGAGCAGTACTTC.

As to this clonotype: At one end the junction does not follow the germline gene, possibly because of a read error. The gene calls are TRBV7-2 and TRBJ2-7; possibly TRBD2 for D (6 bases). Germline assignment: CDR1 SGHTA and CDR2 FQGNSA. The CDR3 runs to 15 residues. The CDR3 loop reads CASSRAGQWTYDQSF. CDR3 DNA: TGTGCCAGCAGCCGTGCGGGGCAGTGGACCTACGACCAGTCCTTC.